This T cell receptor beta chain originates from a study of graft-versus-host responses after intestinal transplantation. The table came from immunoSEQ multiplex PCR; TCRdb's copy has only in-frame clones and leaves some out. The data hold around 100,000 clones, with 85% to 95% observed a single time. J lost 5 bases, V lost 4 bases, and 10 bases had no gene match. Per the germline V gene, CDR1 is GTSNPN and CDR2 is SVGIG (reference sequence). This CDR3 spans 14 amino acids. In the case of this clone: Antigen specificity is unknown.

General study results and limits: Detected in recipient marrow were GvH clones, some of which were first observed in ileum or blood.

The receptor's source is a human donor who was the organ donor for an intestinal transplant. The gene calls are TRBV30 and TRBJ2-5; the match to TRBD2 covers 7 bases. Sequences were derived from unstimulated CD8+ T cells sorted from spleen or lymph node cells, sampled before transplant. CDR3 loop: CAWTTIGGGETQYF. The DNA for the CDR3 is TGTGCCTGGACCACAATCGGGGGAGGGGAGACCCAGTACTTC.